This T cell receptor (beta chain) was profiled in a study of T-cell memory formation after mild COVID-19. The germline CDR1 and CDR2 sequences are SGDLS and YYNGEE. V dropped 0 bases and J dropped 1 base, with 7 bases sitting between them. This CDR3 has 14 residues. From the 5' RACE reads, TCRdb called clonotypes with MiXCR, one entry per CDR3 protein. This sample has tens of thousands of distinct CDR3 sequences, with less than 15% found just once. This clonotype appeared a few times. Material for sequencing was PBMCs or a T cell subset sorted from them (not recorded which). The chain recombines TRBV9 with TRBJ2-5; D is ambiguous. This sequence originates from a man younger than 35 who had mild COVID-19 (a few samples of this study predate the infection). Cell type and time point are not known. The CDR3 sequence: CASSVGSGQETQYF. The CDR3 coding sequence is TGTGCCAGCAGCGTAGGTTCGGGCCAAGAGACCCAGTACTTC.